These 29 T cell receptor beta chains originate from one sample sequenced in a study of cytomegalovirus exposure and HLA in healthy donors. The PCR contained 60 Vbeta and 13 Jbeta primers. TCRdb keeps only in-frame clones here, not all; method: immunoSEQ multiplex PCR. The repertoire consists of about 87,000 clones, with 70% to 80% occurring once and the leading ten covering around 24%. Sequencing was done on a sample of PBMCs. These receptors came from a man younger than 45 in good health and CMV-seropositive.

The chain carries TRBV19 and TRBJ1-1, with TRBD1 matching 7 bases. The CDR3 loop spans 14 amino acids. Unmatched junction bases numbered 5, after V lost 7 bases and J lost 0 bases. Germline loops: CDR1 LNHDA, CDR2 SQIVND (reference sequence). DNA for the CDR3: TGTGCCAGTACCCTGACAGGGCTGAACACTGAAGCTTTCTTT. Its translation is CASTLTGLNTEAFF.

In this sample, this clone turned up a few times. The chain carries TRBV19 and TRBJ1-5; 7 positions agree with TRBD1. With V trimmed by 6 bases and J by 7 bases, 12 bases remained unmatched. The CDR3 has 15 residues. The germline CDR1 and CDR2 sequences are LNHDA and SQIVND (reference sequence). CDR3 DNA: TGTGCCAGTAGACAAACAGGGGCTTCTGGGCAGCCCCAGCATTTT. Translation gives CASRQTGASGQPQHF.

To note about this clone: The same CDR3 is also encoded by other DNA sequences in this sample. The chain joins TRBV20-1 to TRBJ2-7; D is unresolved. V shed 6 bases and J shed 4 bases, with 10 bases lying between them. The CDR3 runs to 11 residues. Germline CDR1 and CDR2: DFQATT and SNEGSKA (reference sequence). CDR3 DNA: TGCAGTGCGCGGTTGGAATACGAGCAGTACTTC. It encodes CSARLEYEQYF.

CDR3 nucleotides: TGTGCCAGCTCGCCGAACAGGGATCTGGAGTACTTC. Translating gives CASSPNRDLEYF. The chain carries TRBV18 and TRBJ2-4; perhaps TRBD1 as D (6 bases). The germline V and J ends were trimmed by 6 bases and 14 bases, with 17 bases remaining between them. Germline lookup yields CDR1 KGHSH and CDR2 LQKENI. The CDR3 has 12 residues.

This clone came up many times. This rearrangement joins TRBV7-9 to TRBJ1-3; 8 bases are shared with TRBD1. Trimming at V came to 5 bases and at J to 0 bases, leaving 9 bases not matched to a gene. CDR1 and CDR2 (germline): SEHNR, FQNEAQ (reference sequence). The CDR3 extends over 17 amino acids. The CDR3 sequence: CASSPQDRAFSGNTIYF. The CDR3 region has the DNA TGTGCCAGCAGCCCTCAGGACAGGGCCTTCTCTGGAAACACCATATATTTT.

This clone was counted only a few times. The V gene is TRBV6-4, the J gene TRBJ2-2; D is perhaps TRBD1 (5 bases). The CDR3 contains 14 residues. V was trimmed by 2 bases and J by 1 base, leaving 5 bases between them. Germline V lookup: CDR1 MRHNA, CDR2 SNTAGT. CDR3 in amino acids: CASSDGQNTGELFF. CDR3 nucleotides: TGTGCCAGCAGTGACGGACAGAACACCGGGGAGCTGTTTTTT.

With regard to this clone: Distinct nucleotide sequences in the sample also encode this CDR3. The chain joins TRBV25-1 to TRBJ2-1; weak D call: TRBD2 (6 bases). The germline V and J ends were trimmed by 4 bases and 10 bases, with 26 bases remaining between them. Germline loops: CDR1 MGHDK, CDR2 SYGVNS. The CDR3 covers 17 residues. Written as DNA, the CDR3 is TGTGCCAGCAGTGCTACCTCCGGGACTGGAAGAGGGCGGGAGCAGTTCTTC. Encoded protein: CASSATSGTGRGREQFF.

The chain employs TRBV15 and TRBJ2-7, with 11 bases lining up with TRBD1. Germline lookup yields CDR1 LNHNV and CDR2 YYDKDF (reference sequence). Trimming cost V 0 bases and J 3 bases; bases outside gene matches: 4. The CDR3 length is 16 residues. The CDR3 loop is CATSRESGTGGYEQYF. Written as DNA, the CDR3 is TGTGCCACCAGCAGAGAATCGGGGACAGGGGGCTACGAGCAGTACTTC.

This chain connects TRBV15 to TRBJ1-2; D is possibly TRBD1 (5 bases). The length of the CDR3 is 17 residues. V was clipped by 0 bases and J by 4 bases, with 18 bases between them. Germline V lookup: CDR1 LNHNV, CDR2 YYDKDF (reference sequence). CDR3 coding DNA: TGTGCCACCAGCAGAGATCAAATGACAGATTTCTCCTATGGCTACACCTTC. It translates to CATSRDQMTDFSYGYTF. Together with reference TRBV15 and TRBJ1-2, the CDR3 gives the full variable domain: DAMVIQNPRYQVTQFGKPVTLSCSQTLNHNVMYWYQQKSSQAPKLLFHYYDKDFNNEADTPDNFQSRRPNTSFCFLDIRSPGLGDTAMYLCATSRDQMTDFSYGYTFGSGTRLTVV.

The rearrangement links TRBV5-1 to TRBJ2-5; D might be TRBD2 (6 bases). V gave up 0 bases and J gave up 2 bases, with 11 bases separating them. Germline V gene data show CDR1 as SGHRS and CDR2 as YFSETQ. CDR3 length: 15 amino acids. The CDR3 DNA follows: TGCGCCAGCAGCTTGGTGGGAGGCGGACAAGAGACCCAGTACTTC. Its translation is CASSLVGGGQETQYF. The variable domain in full, completed from reference TRBV5-1 and TRBJ2-5, reads KAGVTQTPRYLIKTRGQQVTLSCSPISGHRSVSWYQQTPGQGLQFLFEYFSETQRNKGNFPGRFSGRQFSNSRSEMNVSTLELGDSALYLCASSLVGGGQETQYFGPGTRLLVL.

The chain carries TRBV6-1 and TRBJ2-7, with 9 bases fitting TRBD1. The CDR3 has 14 residues. Germline V CDR1 and CDR2: MNHNS, SASEGT. V dropped 5 bases and J dropped 1; count of bases not matched to a gene: 3. The CDR3 sequence: CASSSGTGSYEQYF. Written as DNA, the CDR3 is TGTGCCAGCAGTTCCGGGACAGGGTCCTACGAGCAGTACTTC.

The chain is built from TRBV7-8 and TRBJ2-7, with D possibly matching TRBD1 (5 bases). The V end lost 4 bases, the J end lost 3 bases, and 16 bases lay between the germline ends. Germline loops: CDR1 SGHVS, CDR2 FQNEAQ. The CDR3 runs 15 residues. The CDR3 is CASSSGGQGGYEQYF. In nucleotides, the CDR3 is TGTGCCAGCAGCTCGGGCGGTCAGGGTGGCTACGAGCAGTACTTC.

J is TRBJ1-1 and V is TRBV5-4; D may be TRBD1 (6 bases). The CDR3 extends over 13 amino acids. With 4 bases removed from V and 5 bases from J, the gap between germline ends came to 12 bases. Per germline, CDR1 SGHNT and CDR2 YYREEE (reference sequence). CDR3 bases: TGTGCCAGCAGCCAAACAGGGAGTACTGAAGCTTTCTTT. Its translation: CASSQTGSTEAFF. Drawing the rest from reference TRBV5-4 and TRBJ1-1, the complete variable domain is ETGVTQSPTHLIKTRGQQVTLRCSSQSGHNTVSWYQQALGQGPQFIFQYYREEENGRGNFPPRFSGLQFPNYSSELNVNALELDDSALYLCASSQTGSTEAFFGQGTRLTVV.

The rearrangement uses TRBV4-3 and TRBJ2-3; 8 nucleotides agree with TRBD2. CDR1 is LGHNA and CDR2 is YSLEER in the germline V gene. Trimming removed 0 bases from V and 3 bases from J; junction bases left unmatched: 8. The CDR3 spans 17 residues. The CDR3 DNA reads as TGCGCCAGCAGCCAAGATCACCCGGGGGGGGTTACAGATACGCAGTATTTT. Its translation is CASSQDHPGGVTDTQYF.

V usage is TRBV30 and J usage is TRBJ1-5; unclear D gene. Germline CDR1 is GTSNPN and CDR2 is SVGIG (reference sequence). Trimming removed 0 bases at V and 3 bases at J, with 9 bases between. The CDR3 contains 14 residues. CDR3 sequence: CAWSVSHNNQPQHF. The CDR3 coding sequence is TGTGCCTGGAGTGTAAGTCACAACAATCAGCCCCAGCATTTT.

The chain joins TRBV7-2 to TRBJ2-1, with TRBD2 identical over 13 bases. The V gene end was trimmed by 5 bases and the J gene end by 8 bases; junction bases not matched to a gene: 9. There are 16 residues in the CDR3. The germline CDR1 and CDR2 sequences are SGHTA and FQGNSA. The CDR3 DNA sequence: TGTGCCAGCAGCCCACGGACTAGCGGGAGCGGCTATGAGCAGTTCTTC. Encoded protein: CASSPRTSGSGYEQFF. The variable domain in full, with the rest retrieved from reference TRBV7-2 and TRBJ2-1, is GAGVSQSPSNKVTEKGKDVELRCDPISGHTALYWYRQSLGQGLEFLIYFQGNSAPDKSGLPSDRFSAERTGGSVSTLTIQRTQQEDSAVYLCASSPRTSGSGYEQFFGPGTRLTVL.

This clone was recorded a few times. Compared with germline, one end of the junction differs, possibly owing to a read error. This chain joins TRBV25-1 and TRBJ1-4, with 7 bases fitting TRBD1. The CDR3 totals 12 residues. The germline CDR1 and CDR2 sequences are MGHDK and SYGVNS. CDR3 DNA sequence: TGTGCCAGCAGCGCAAGTACGGGACAGAAAAAATTT. Translating gives CASSASTGQKKF.

The J gene is TRBJ1-2, the V gene TRBV6-5; TRBD1 matches 10 bases. The CDR3 totals 15 residues. The germline V gene encodes CDR1 MNHEY and CDR2 SVGAGI. J gave up 3 bases and V 6 bases, and 7 bases lay outside the gene matches. DNA for the CDR3: TGTGCCAGCAGGTCAGACAGGGGGCTTGACTATGGCTACACCTTC. Translated: CASRSDRGLDYGYTF.

The V and J genes are TRBV6-6 and TRBJ1-5; 7 positions agree with TRBD1. There are 11 residues in the CDR3. CDR1 MNHNY and CDR2 SVGAGI come from the germline V gene (reference sequence). CDR3 nucleotide sequence: TGTGGTACAGGGGACAATCAGCCCCAGCATTTT. Translating gives CGTGDNQPQHF.

The table lists this clone with a few counts. The rearrangement links TRBV2 to TRBJ2-3; 12 bases agree with TRBD2. V dropped 6 bases and J dropped 4; count of bases not matched to a gene: 8. The CDR3 is made up of 16 amino acids. The V gene's germline CDR1 is SNHLY and CDR2 FYNNEI. The CDR3 is CASRKGLAGGADTQYF. For the CDR3, the DNA is TGTGCCAGCAGGAAGGGGCTAGCGGGAGGGGCAGATACGCAGTATTTT.

CDR3 coding DNA: TGCAGCGTTTTGCCCAGCTCTGGGGCCAACGTCCTGACTTTC. Translated: CSVLPSSGANVLTF. V and J are TRBV29-1 and TRBJ2-6; no clear D. This CDR3 spans 14 amino acids. Germline V gene lookup returns CDR1 SQVTM and CDR2 ANQGSEA. V was clipped by 5 bases and J by 0 bases, with 8 bases between them.

The chain couples TRBV18 to TRBJ1-3, with D tentatively TRBD1 (6 bases). Germline lookup yields CDR1 KGHSH and CDR2 LQKENI. The length of the CDR3 is 15 residues. V lost 3 bases, J lost 3 bases, and 12 bases lay in between. The CDR3 spells CASSPAQGIGNTIYF. CDR3 DNA sequence: TGTGCCAGCTCACCCGCACAGGGAATTGGAAACACCATATATTTT.

This clone has only a few counts. This chain connects TRBV19 to TRBJ1-1; D is undetermined. Per the germline V gene, CDR1 is LNHDA and CDR2 is SQIVND (reference sequence). The CDR3 spans 14 residues. V dropped 3 bases and J dropped 2 bases, with 10 bases sitting between them. This CDR3 reads CASSMREFNTEAFF. The CDR3 DNA reads TGTGCCAGTAGTATGAGGGAGTTTAACACTGAAGCTTTCTTT.

This clone was recorded a few times. This sequence joins TRBV11-2 and TRBJ1-4; D possibly corresponds to TRBD1 (6 bases). The CDR3 spans 15 residues. The germline V gene encodes CDR1 SGHAT and CDR2 FQNNGV. V lost 3 bases, J lost 3 bases, and 11 bases lay in between. CDR3 region: CASSFSGDANEKLFF. The CDR3, as DNA: TGTGCCAGCAGCTTCTCAGGGGATGCTAATGAAAAACTGTTTTTT.

The genes are TRBV27 and TRBJ1-2; TRBD1 agrees at 8 bases. Trimming cost V 4 bases and J 8 bases; bases outside gene matches: 9. The germline V gene encodes CDR1 MNHEY and CDR2 SMNVEV (reference sequence). This CDR3 spans 14 amino acids. DNA for the CDR3: TGTGCCAGCAGTTCTCTCAGGGGGCTCGGGGGCTACACCTTC. This translates into CASSSLRGLGGYTF.

The chain uses TRBV5-6 and TRBJ2-4, with 7 bases matching TRBD1. V was pared by 2 bases and J by 8 bases, with 7 bases of the junction left unmatched. CDR3 length: 14 residues. Germline V gene sequence: CDR1 SGHDT, CDR2 YYEEEE. The CDR3 DNA sequence: TGTGCCAGCAGCTTCGGGACAGAGGTAGACATTCAGTACTTC. This codes for CASSFGTEVDIQYF.

The chain has TRBV5-4 and TRBJ1-2, with 7 bases matching TRBD1. CDR1 and CDR2 from the germline V gene are SGHNT and YYREEE (reference sequence). This CDR3 region has 15 residues. Trimming at V came to 4 bases and at J to 3 bases, leaving 9 bases not matched to a gene. DNA of the CDR3: TGTGCCAGCAGCACCCTAAAGGGACAGCACTATGGCTACACCTTC. Its protein is CASSTLKGQHYGYTF.

The chain employs TRBV5-8 and TRBJ2-7, with 11 bases lining up with TRBD1. The V segment lost 4 bases and the J segment 3 bases; nucleotides outside the gene matches: 6. The CDR3 covers 15 residues. From germline, CDR1 is SGHTS and CDR2 YDEGEE. CDR3 sequence reads: CASSPLGTGGYEQYF. The CDR3 coding sequence is TGTGCCAGCAGCCCGTTAGGGACAGGGGGCTACGAGCAGTACTTC.

The V call is TRBV6-5, the J call TRBJ2-7; 12 bases match TRBD2. There are 14 residues in the CDR3. J was trimmed by 3 bases and V by 7 bases; bases with no gene match: 4. The germline V gene encodes CDR1 MNHEY and CDR2 SVGAGI. The CDR3 region is CASTRLAGDYEQYF. The DNA for the CDR3 is TGTGCCAGCACCAGACTAGCGGGAGACTACGAGCAGTACTTC.